Shown below are 14 T cell receptor beta chains from a single sample sequenced in a study of OX40 agonist ivuxolimab in advanced cancers. Sequencing was performed with immunoSEQ multiplex PCR; in TCRdb, only in-frame clones are kept and a portion is missing. The table lists approximately 84,000 clones, 89% of them singletons. The source was CD4+ or CD8+ T cells sorted from blood, collected in a trial of the OX40 agonist ivuxolimab. The receptors derive from an adult with an advanced solid tumor such as melanoma, head and neck, liver or kidney cancer.

V gene TRBV6-5 combines with J gene TRBJ2-3, with D unclear. Trimming removed 3 bases at V and 3 bases at J, with 7 bases between. The germline gives CDR1 MNHEY, CDR2 SVGAGI. The CDR3 runs 13 residues. CDR3 sequence reads: CASSYLDTDTQYF. The CDR3 DNA follows: TGTGCCAGCAGTTATTTGGATACAGATACGCAGTATTTT.

This chain links TRBV11-1 with TRBJ2-3; 8 positions match TRBD2. Germline assignment: CDR1 SGHAT and CDR2 FQDESV (reference sequence). The CDR3 consists of 15 residues. The trim removed 5 bases at V and 4 bases at J, leaving 8 bases unmatched. CDR3 bases: TGTGCCAGCAGCCTTCTCGGGAGGGGCGCAGATACGCAGTATTTT. The encoded protein is CASSLLGRGADTQYF.

V usage is TRBV11-3 and J usage is TRBJ2-1; maybe TRBD2 (5 bases). The germline V gene encodes CDR1 SGHNT and CDR2 YENEEA. CDR3 size: 12 residues. Trimming shortened V by 1 base and J by 8 bases, and 6 bases separated the two germline ends. CDR3 DNA sequence: TGTGCCAGCAGCTTAGTCGGGGATGAGCAGTTCTTC. As protein: CASSLVGDEQFF.

DNA for the CDR3: TGTGCCAGCAGTTTTGTTTCGAGGGGGTCTGAAGCTTTCTTT. This sequence encodes CASSFVSRGSEAFF. This sequence joins TRBV27 and TRBJ1-1, with D possibly matching TRBD1 (6 bases). V lost 3 bases, J lost 6 bases, and 14 bases lay in between. CDR1 MNHEY and CDR2 SMNVEV come from the germline V gene (reference sequence). The CDR3 has 14 residues.

The rearrangement joins TRBV11-2 to TRBJ2-7; possibly TRBD1 for D (6 bases). V lost 1 base to trimming and J lost 5 bases, with 9 bases between them. CDR3 size: 13 residues. The V gene's germline CDR1 is SGHAT and CDR2 FQNNGV. Here the CDR3 reads CASSLAGANEQYV. The CDR3 DNA reads TGTGCCAGCAGCTTAGCAGGGGCGAACGAGCAGTACGTC.

The CDR3 DNA follows: TGTGCCAGCAGTCCAACAGGGCTTGTTAATGAAAAACTGTTTTTT. Its protein product is CASSPTGLVNEKLFF. The rearrangement joins TRBV28 to TRBJ1-4; D is possibly TRBD1 (6 bases). The CDR3 extends over 15 amino acids. The germline gives CDR1 MDHEN, CDR2 SYDVKM. Trimming took 5 bases from V and 4 from J, leaving 14 bases between them.

The genes are TRBV2 and TRBJ1-2; 9 bases align to TRBD1. The CDR3 loop spans 15 amino acids. Germline loops: CDR1 SNHLY, CDR2 FYNNEI. The J segment lost 4 bases and the V segment lost 9 bases, leaving 12 bases of the junction unmatched. The CDR3 region is CASKSYGQGTYGYTF. The CDR3 DNA reads TGTGCCAGTAAATCCTACGGACAGGGGACCTATGGCTACACCTTC. Looking up the rest from reference TRBV2 and TRBJ1-2 gives the full variable domain: EPEVTQTPSHQVTQMGQEVILRCVPISNHLYFYWYRQILGQKVEFLVSFYNNEISEKSEIFDDQFSVERPDGSNFTLKIRSTKLEDSAMYFCASKSYGQGTYGYTFGSGTRLTVV.

The chain links TRBV7-3 to TRBJ2-2, with a possible D match to TRBD2 (6 bases). CDR1 SGHTA and CDR2 FQGTGA come from the germline V gene. There are 13 residues in the CDR3. Trimming removed 6 bases from V and 8 bases from J, with 13 bases in between. CDR3: CASRAGSEGELFF. CDR3 sequence (DNA): TGTGCCAGCAGGGCGGGGTCGGAGGGGGAGCTGTTTTTT.

This clone was recorded only once. J is TRBJ2-3 and V is TRBV11-3; 11 bases map to TRBD2. V shed 5 bases and J 5 bases; nucleotides not matched to a gene: 9. Per the germline V gene, CDR1 is SGHNT and CDR2 is YENEEA. The CDR3 has 16 residues. CDR3 region: CASSPGYGTSGDTQYF. The DNA of the CDR3 is TGTGCCAGCAGCCCCGGTTATGGGACTAGCGGAGATACGCAGTATTTT.

This chain joins TRBV9 and TRBJ2-1, with a weak D call TRBD1 (5 bases). Trimming stripped 4 bases from V and 5 bases from J, with 10 bases between. The CDR3 has 13 residues. Germline V gene data show CDR1 as SGDLS and CDR2 as YYNGEE. The DNA for the CDR3 is TGTGCCAGCAGCTCACAGGTAAACAATGAGCAGTTCTTC. This translates into CASSSQVNNEQFF.

V gene TRBV9 combines with J gene TRBJ2-5; D is undetermined. CDR3 length equals 13 residues. Trimming removed 0 bases at V and 3 bases at J, with 6 bases between. The germline gives CDR1 SGDLS, CDR2 YYNGEE. CDR3: CASSVAAEETQYF. CDR3 coding DNA: TGTGCCAGCAGCGTAGCGGCGGAAGAGACCCAGTACTTC.

This sequence joins TRBV5-1 and TRBJ2-1, with D perhaps TRBD1 (5 bases). The CDR3 runs to 14 residues. Germline V lookup: CDR1 SGHRS, CDR2 YFSETQ. V was pared by 0 bases and J by 1 base, with 5 bases between. Written as DNA, the CDR3 is TGCGCCAGCAGCTTGGGACAGTCCTACAATGAGCAGTTCTTC. This sequence encodes CASSLGQSYNEQFF.

This chain links TRBV9 with TRBJ2-2, with TRBD2 identical over 8 bases. The length of the CDR3 is 13 residues. Germline V gives CDR1 SGDLS, CDR2 YYNGEE. The V gene end was trimmed by 2 bases and the J gene end by 6 bases; junction bases not matched to a gene: 0. CDR3: CASSVSGAGELFF. The CDR3 DNA follows: TGTGCCAGCAGCGTTAGCGGGGCCGGGGAGCTGTTTTTT.

V usage is TRBV7-3 and J usage is TRBJ2-5, with 7 bases that match TRBD2. Germline trimming cut 5 bases from V and 2 bases from J; bases unmatched to any gene: 2. The CDR3 has 13 amino acids. Germline assignment: CDR1 SGHTA and CDR2 FQGTGA. CDR3 DNA: TGTGCCAGCAGCGGCGGGGGTCAAGAGACCCAGTACTTC. Amino acid sequence: CASSGGGQETQYF.